This is a list of T cell receptor beta chains from one sample in a study of human T cells and chemical hapten exposure. TCRdb independently ran MiXCR on the 5' RACE reads; one entry per CDR3 protein. The data show 70,000 to 85,000 distinct CDR3 sequences, with about a sixth seen just once and about 6.5% held by the top ten. All receptors derive from a female donor in good health. The CDR3 runs from the conserved cysteine through the conserved F or W. Each record gives: J gene, V gene, D gene, clone size, CDR3 protein, CDR3 DNA. D genes are given only for firm matches. Clone size is given for some rows only: seen once, a few or many times, or a class if the clone is expanded.

>TRBJ2-5|TRBV7-8|-|-
CASSLVGPGETQYF
TGTGCCAGCAGCTTAGTAGGCCCCGGAGAGACCCAGTACTTC
>TRBJ2-7|TRBV12-3/TRBV12-4|TRBD2|-
CASSGGGTNDYEQYF
TGTGCCAGCAGTGGGGGAGGGACTAACGACTACGAGCAGTACTTC
>TRBJ2-1|TRBV24-1|TRBD1|-
CATSSDRDRNVNEQFF
TGTGCCACCAGCTCAGACCGGGACAGAAATGTGAATGAGCAGTTCTTC
>TRBJ2-1|TRBV2|-|-
CANRGPGTTNEQFF
TGTGCCAACAGGGGACCCGGGACTACCAATGAGCAGTTCTTC
>TRBJ2-7|TRBV20-1|-|-
CSAPSPSGRSYEQYF
TGCAGTGCTCCCTCGCCCAGCGGGCGATCCTACGAGCAGTACTTC
>TRBJ2-5|TRBV28|-|few
CASSPTGRRTETQYF
TGTGCCAGCAGTCCGACGGGACGGCGGACGGAGACCCAGTACTTC
>TRBJ2-3|TRBV7-2|-|many
CASSLAWGSDTQYF
TGTGCCAGCAGCTTAGCTTGGGGGTCGGATACGCAGTATTTT
>TRBJ1-5|TRBV6-2/TRBV6-3|-|-
CASNMGTHQPQHF
TGTGCCAGCAATATGGGGACGCATCAGCCCCAGCATTTT
>TRBJ2-1|TRBV7-2|-|-
CASSLLGLARNEQFF
TGTGCCAGCAGCTTACTGGGGCTAGCGAGAAATGAGCAGTTCTTC
>TRBJ1-1|TRBV18|-|-
CASSPLADMDTEAFF
TGTGCCAGCTCACCTTTGGCAGACATGGACACTGAAGCTTTCTTT
>TRBJ1-2|TRBV7-2|TRBD1|few
CASRDRQGNYGYTF
TGTGCCAGCAGAGACAGACAGGGAAACTATGGCTACACCTTC
>TRBJ1-3|TRBV6-5|TRBD1|-
CASRADRETGNTIYF
TGTGCCAGCAGGGCCGACAGGGAAACTGGAAACACCATATATTTT
>TRBJ1-6|TRBV12-3/TRBV12-4|-|few
CASSLKGKSPLHF
TGTGCCAGCAGTTTGAAGGGAAAATCACCCCTCCACTTT
>TRBJ2-5|TRBV18|-|few
CASSPVGGQETQYF
TGTGCCAGCTCACCAGTCGGGGGTCAAGAGACCCAGTACTTC
>TRBJ2-3|TRBV11-3|TRBD2|-
CASKSGGAADTQYF
TGTGCCAGCAAGAGCGGGGGGGCTGCAGATACGCAGTATTTT
>TRBJ2-7|TRBV5-1|TRBD2|-
CASSPGSGGNEQYF
TGCGCCAGCAGCCCAGGGAGCGGGGGAAACGAGCAGTACTTC
>TRBJ1-3|TRBV7-6|TRBD1|few
CASSPQGTGSRNTIYF
TGTGCCAGCAGCCCCCAAGGGACAGGGAGTAGAAACACCATATATTTT
>TRBJ1-5|TRBV10-2|-|few
CASSVGRALLEQPQHF
TGCGCCAGCAGTGTCGGCCGGGCCCTCTTAGAACAGCCCCAGCATTTT
>TRBJ2-1|TRBV6-6|TRBD1|many
CASSETGPEQFF
TGTGCCAGCAGTGAGACAGGGCCTGAGCAGTTCTTC
>TRBJ1-4|TRBV20-1|-|few
CSARADSATNEKLFF
TGCAGTGCTAGGGCCGATAGTGCAACTAATGAAAAACTGTTTTTT
>TRBJ1-5|TRBV10-2|-|few
CASSDWGSGNQPQHF
TGCGCCAGCAGTGATTGGGGATCGGGCAATCAGCCCCAGCATTTT
>TRBJ2-1|TRBV25-1|-|-
CASSSGPNEQFF
TGTGCCAGCAGTTCCGGCCCCAATGAGCAGTTCTTC
>TRBJ2-2|TRBV10-2|-|-
CASSEGGGSILRAGELFF
TGCGCCAGCAGTGAGGGTGGCGGCTCGATCCTCAGGGCCGGGGAGCTGTTTTTT
>TRBJ2-2|TRBV27|TRBD1|-
CASAGQGNTGELFF
TGTGCCAGCGCGGGACAGGGGAACACCGGGGAGCTGTTTTTT
>TRBJ2-1|TRBV6-2/TRBV6-3|TRBD2|few
CASSYFGGGLNEQFF
TGTGCCAGCAGTTACTTCGGGGGGGGCCTAAATGAGCAGTTCTTC
>TRBJ2-6|TRBV5-1|-|-
CASSPQGIGANVLTF
TGCGCCAGCAGCCCGCAAGGGATCGGGGCCAACGTCCTGACTTTC
>TRBJ1-6|TRBV11-2|-|-
CASSLDTGYSPLHF
TGTGCCAGCAGCTTAGACACAGGGTATTCACCCCTCCACTTT
>TRBJ1-1|TRBV30|-|few
CAHLLGTEAFF
TGTGCCCATCTGTTGGGCACTGAAGCTTTCTTT
>TRBJ1-2|TRBV6-5|-|many
CASSSGSTNYGYTF
TGTGCCAGCAGCTCAGGGTCAACTAACTATGGCTACACCTTC
>TRBJ2-3|TRBV15|-|-
CATSREGNTDTQYF
TGTGCCACCAGCAGAGAAGGCAACACAGATACGCAGTATTTT
>TRBJ2-3|TRBV7-8|TRBD2|-
CASSLAWASGASDTQYF
TGTGCCAGCAGCTTAGCGTGGGCTAGCGGGGCGTCAGATACGCAGTATTTT
>TRBJ1-1|TRBV7-2|TRBD1|few
CASSTTGTGGTEAFF
TGTGCCAGCAGCACAACCGGGACAGGGGGCACTGAAGCTTTCTTT
>TRBJ1-6|TRBV7-2|-|few
CASSPPPPIRGSSPLHF
TGTGCCAGCAGCCCGCCACCCCCTATCCGCGGAAGTTCACCCCTCCACTTT
>TRBJ2-3|TRBV6-5|TRBD2|-
CASKLRGVDTTGGTDTQYF
TGTGCCAGCAAATTACGGGGGGTAGACACAACGGGGGGCACAGATACGCAGTATTTT
>TRBJ2-2|TRBV7-2|TRBD2|-
CASSFKLAGVGELFF
TGTGCCAGCAGCTTCAAACTAGCGGGGGTCGGGGAGCTGTTTTTT
>TRBJ2-3|TRBV7-6|-|many
CASSLGLPSTDTQYF
TGTGCCAGCAGCTTAGGACTACCTAGCACAGATACGCAGTATTTT
>TRBJ2-1|TRBV20-1|-|few
CSAAPPWGKGFNEQFF
TGCAGTGCTGCACCCCCCTGGGGGAAAGGGTTTAATGAGCAGTTCTTC
>TRBJ2-7|TRBV20-1|TRBD2|-
CSARDQVVKAGALYEQYF
TGCAGTGCTAGAGATCAGGTGGTGAAAGCGGGAGCCCTCTACGAGCAGTACTTC
>TRBJ1-2|TRBV20-1|TRBD1|many
CSARDTGAVYGYTF
TGCAGTGCTAGAGATACAGGGGCTGTTTATGGCTACACCTTC
>TRBJ2-7|TRBV29-1|-|-
CSVDTGHGYEQYF
TGCAGCGTTGATACGGGACACGGTTACGAGCAGTACTTC
>TRBJ2-5|TRBV5-1|TRBD2|few
CASSGGTSAQETQYF
TGCGCCAGCAGCGGGGGGACTAGCGCCCAAGAGACCCAGTACTTC
>TRBJ1-1|TRBV6-6|TRBD1|-
CASSYEGDSLGMNTEAFF
TGTGCCAGCAGTTACGAGGGGGACAGCCTGGGGATGAACACTGAAGCTTTCTTT
>TRBJ2-1|TRBV28|TRBD1|-
CASSLRDSSYNEQFF
TGTGCCAGCAGTTTAAGGGACAGCTCCTACAATGAGCAGTTCTTC
>TRBJ2-5|TRBV20-1|-|-
CSATRGETQYF
TGCAGTGCTACCAGAGGAGAGACCCAGTACTTC
>TRBJ2-7|TRBV5-1|-|-
CASSETSSYEQYF
TGCGCCAGCAGCGAGACTAGCTCCTACGAGCAGTACTTC
>TRBJ2-1|TRBV29-1|-|-
CSVVRTADEQFF
TGCAGCGTTGTACGTACTGCCGATGAGCAGTTCTTC
>TRBJ2-1|TRBV30|-|-
CAWRRDSYNEQFF
TGTGCCTGGAGAAGGGATTCCTACAATGAGCAGTTCTTC
>TRBJ2-1|TRBV11-2|TRBD2|few
CASSPGLAGYNEQFF
TGTGCCAGCAGCCCGGGACTAGCGGGGTACAATGAGCAGTTCTTC
>TRBJ2-6|TRBV12-3/TRBV12-4|-|-
CASSLVPSSGANVLTF
TGTGCCAGCAGTTTAGTTCCGAGCTCTGGGGCCAACGTCCTGACTTTC
>TRBJ2-1|TRBV6-5|-|-
CASSSGQYNEQFF
TGTGCCAGCAGTTCCGGACAGTACAATGAGCAGTTCTTC
>TRBJ1-3|TRBV5-1|TRBD1|few
CASSLGPGGYGNTIYF
TGCGCCAGCAGCTTGGGACCAGGGGGATATGGAAACACCATATATTTT
>TRBJ1-5|TRBV20-1|-|-
CSARGIRIGREGGNQPQHF
TGCAGTGCTAGAGGGATCAGAATAGGGAGGGAAGGGGGCAATCAGCCCCAGCATTTT
>TRBJ1-3|TRBV4-3|-|few
CASSQVTGNTIYF
TGCGCCAGCAGCCAAGTCACTGGAAACACCATATATTTT
>TRBJ2-3|TRBV10-3|TRBD1|few
CAISELLTGSYTDTQYF
TGTGCCATCAGTGAGTTGCTGACAGGGTCCTACACAGATACGCAGTATTTT